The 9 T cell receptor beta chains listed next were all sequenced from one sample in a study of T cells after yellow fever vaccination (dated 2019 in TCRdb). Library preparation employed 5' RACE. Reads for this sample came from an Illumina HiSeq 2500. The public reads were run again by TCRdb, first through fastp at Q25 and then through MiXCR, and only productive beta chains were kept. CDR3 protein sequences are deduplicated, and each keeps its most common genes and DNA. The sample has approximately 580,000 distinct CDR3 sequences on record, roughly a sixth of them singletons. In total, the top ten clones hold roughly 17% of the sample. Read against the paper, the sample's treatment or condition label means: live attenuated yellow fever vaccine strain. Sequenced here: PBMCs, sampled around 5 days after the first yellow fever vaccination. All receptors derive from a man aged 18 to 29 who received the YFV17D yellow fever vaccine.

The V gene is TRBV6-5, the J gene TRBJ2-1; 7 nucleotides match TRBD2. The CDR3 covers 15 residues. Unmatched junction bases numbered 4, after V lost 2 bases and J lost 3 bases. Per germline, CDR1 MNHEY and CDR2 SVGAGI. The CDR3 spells CASSYLAAIYNEQFF. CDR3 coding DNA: TGTGCCAGCAGTTACCTAGCGGCTATCTACAATGAGCAGTTCTTC.

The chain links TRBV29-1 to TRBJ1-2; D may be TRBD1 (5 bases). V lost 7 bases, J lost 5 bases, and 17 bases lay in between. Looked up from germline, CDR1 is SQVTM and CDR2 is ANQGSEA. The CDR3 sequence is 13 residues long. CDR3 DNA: TGCAGCGCAGTCAGGGATTCAGGGTATGGCTACACCTTC. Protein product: CSAVRDSGYGYTF.

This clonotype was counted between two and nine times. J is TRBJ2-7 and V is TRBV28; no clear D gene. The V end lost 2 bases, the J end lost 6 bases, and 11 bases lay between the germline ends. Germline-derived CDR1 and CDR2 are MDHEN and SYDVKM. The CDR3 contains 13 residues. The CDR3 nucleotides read TGTGCCAGCAGTTTAGTTGGGGTACGCGAGCAGTACGTC. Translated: CASSLVGVREQYV.

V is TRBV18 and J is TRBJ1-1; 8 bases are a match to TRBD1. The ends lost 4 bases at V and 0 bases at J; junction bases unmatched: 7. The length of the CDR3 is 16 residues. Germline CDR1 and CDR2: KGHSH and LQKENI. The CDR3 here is CASSQNRGAMNTEAFF. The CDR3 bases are TGTGCCAGCTCACAGAACAGGGGGGCAATGAACACTGAAGCTTTCTTT.

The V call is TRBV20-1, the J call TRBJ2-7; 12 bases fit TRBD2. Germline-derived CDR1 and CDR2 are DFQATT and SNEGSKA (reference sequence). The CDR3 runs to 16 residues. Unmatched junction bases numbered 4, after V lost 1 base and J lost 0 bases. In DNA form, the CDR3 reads TGCAGTGCTAGAGGGACTAGCGGGGACCCCTCCTACGAGCAGTACTTC. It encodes CSARGTSGDPSYEQYF.

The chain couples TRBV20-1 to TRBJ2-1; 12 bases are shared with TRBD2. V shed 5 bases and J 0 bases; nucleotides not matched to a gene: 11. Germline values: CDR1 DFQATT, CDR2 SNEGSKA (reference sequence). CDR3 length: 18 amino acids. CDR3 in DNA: TGCAGTGCTCGCCCGGGTCTAGCGGGGGGGAGCTCCTACAATGAGCAGTTCTTC. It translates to CSARPGLAGGSSYNEQFF.

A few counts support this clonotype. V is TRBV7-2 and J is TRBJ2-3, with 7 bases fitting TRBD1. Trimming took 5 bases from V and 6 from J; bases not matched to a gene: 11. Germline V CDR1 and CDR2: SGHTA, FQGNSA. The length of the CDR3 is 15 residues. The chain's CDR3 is CASSPRTGPLDTQYF. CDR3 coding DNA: TGTGCCAGCAGCCCGCGGACAGGCCCTCTGGATACGCAGTATTTT.

The CDR3 region has the DNA TGCAGCGTTGGTCCAGCCGAGATGAACACTGAAGCTTTCTTT. As protein: CSVGPAEMNTEAFF. V usage is TRBV29-1 and J usage is TRBJ1-1; D gene uncertain. V was trimmed by 4 bases and J by 0 bases, leaving 12 bases between them. Germline CDR1 is SQVTM and CDR2 is ANQGSEA. The CDR3 has 14 amino acids. Full variable domain (remainder filled in from reference TRBV29-1 and TRBJ1-1): SAVISQKPSRDICQRGTSLTIQCQVDSQVTMMFWYRQQPGQSLTLIATANQGSEATYESGFVIDKFPISRPNLTFSTLTVSNMSPEDSSIYLCSVGPAEMNTEAFFGQGTRLTVV.

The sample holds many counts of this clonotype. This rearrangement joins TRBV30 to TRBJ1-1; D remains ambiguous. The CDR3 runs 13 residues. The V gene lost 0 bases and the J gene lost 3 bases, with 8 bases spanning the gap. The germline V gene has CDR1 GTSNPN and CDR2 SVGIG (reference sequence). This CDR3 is CAWSVPGYTEAFF. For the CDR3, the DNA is TGTGCCTGGAGTGTTCCGGGGTACACTGAAGCTTTCTTT. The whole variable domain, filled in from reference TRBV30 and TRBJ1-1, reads SQTIHQWPATLVQPVGSPLSLECTVEGTSNPNLYWYRQAAGRGLQLLFYSVGIGQISSEVPQNLSASRPQDRQFILSSKKLLLSDSGFYLCAWSVPGYTEAFFGQGTRLTVV.